Each of the 3 T cell receptor beta chains below was sequenced from the same sample in a study of blood T cell repertoires in COVID-19. Profiling relied on immunoSEQ multiplex PCR, and the TCRdb table lists in-frame clones only, not all of them. The data show more than 80,000 clones, roughly 91% seen once. The sample comprised peripheral blood. Receptors were obtained from a man younger than 35 with COVID-19, enrolled during active disease.

The V and J genes are TRBV12-5 and TRBJ1-1; the D gene is possibly TRBD1 (6 bases). Looked up from germline, CDR1 is LGHNT and CDR2 is FRNRAP. This CDR3 has 15 amino acids. V lost 3 bases and J 0 bases, leaving 11 bases between the germline ends. The CDR3, as DNA: TGTGCTAGTGGTTTACACCAGGGGATGAACACTGAAGCTTTCTTT. It is translated as CASGLHQGMNTEAFF.

This clone was seen just once. The chain is built from TRBV19 and TRBJ2-7, with 9 nucleotides matching TRBD2. J lost 0 bases, V lost 10 bases, and 13 bases had no gene match. CDR3 length: 16 amino acids. The germline gives CDR1 LNHDA, CDR2 SQIVND (reference sequence). DNA of the CDR3: TGTGCCACTCAGCGGGCTAGCGGGGCTAGCTCCTACGAGCAGTACTTC. Residues: CATQRASGASSYEQYF.

This clone was seen at least ten times. The rearrangement uses TRBV4-3 and TRBJ2-1, with TRBD2 as a possible D gene (6 bases). This CDR3 region has 17 residues. V was pared by 0 bases and J by 4 bases, with 16 bases between. Germline V gene data show CDR1 as LGHNA and CDR2 as YSLEER. CDR3 residues: CASSQDSPAGPYNEQFF. CDR3 bases: TGCGCCAGCAGCCAAGATTCTCCGGCGGGGCCATACAATGAGCAGTTCTTC.